The 23 T cell receptor beta chains below all came from one sample that was sequenced in a study of cytomegalovirus exposure and HLA in healthy donors. Primers: 60 Vbeta forward and 13 Jbeta reverse. Sequenced by immunoSEQ multiplex PCR; TCRdb stores in-frame clones only, minus some. In the table there are under 150,000 clones, approximately 78% of which are singletons. The sample was PBMCs. Every receptor here comes from a woman aged 50 to 65 in good health and CMV-seropositive.

This chain joins TRBV7-9 and TRBJ2-6; a possible D gene is TRBD1 (6 bases). The CDR3 covers 18 residues. V was trimmed by 9 bases and J by 0 bases, leaving 21 bases between them. Germline CDR1 SEHNR, CDR2 FQNEAQ (reference sequence). The CDR3 region has the DNA TGTGCCAGGGACGAAAGACAGGACCAAAGCTCTGGGGCCAACGTCCTGACTTTC. It translates to CARDERQDQSSGANVLTF.

The chain employs TRBV20-1 and TRBJ1-1, with D maybe TRBD1 (6 bases). Trimming took off 3 bases at V and 7 bases at J, with 9 bases between the two ends. Germline assignment: CDR1 DFQATT and CDR2 SNEGSKA (reference sequence). The CDR3 extends over 11 amino acids. CDR3 amino acids: CSASGGFEAFF. The CDR3 coding sequence is TGCAGTGCTAGTGGGGGCTTTGAAGCTTTCTTT.

This clone was recorded only once. The chain links TRBV29-1 to TRBJ1-2; D not certain. CDR3 size: 14 residues. The germline V gene encodes CDR1 SQVTM and CDR2 ANQGSEA. V was clipped by 5 bases and J by 8 bases, with 21 bases between them. The CDR3 protein is CSVKTFREDWGYTF. CDR3 bases: TGCAGCGTTAAGACTTTTAGGGAGGATTGGGGCTACACCTTC.

V usage is TRBV14 and J usage is TRBJ1-4; 7 positions match TRBD1. J was trimmed by 3 bases and V by 4 bases; bases with no gene match: 5. Looked up from germline, CDR1 is SGHDN and CDR2 is FVKESK. This CDR3 contains 15 residues. CDR3 sequence (DNA): TGTGCCAGCAGCCCAAACAGGGGCTCTAATGAAAAACTGTTTTTT. It yields the protein CASSPNRGSNEKLFF. Filled out from reference TRBV14 and TRBJ1-4, the complete variable domain reads EAGVTQFPSHSVIEKGQTVTLRCDPISGHDNLYWYRRVMGKEIKFLLHFVKESKQDESGMPNNRFLAERTGGTYSTLKVQPAELEDSGVYFCASSPNRGSNEKLFFGSGTQLSVL.

The chain is built from TRBV5-5 and TRBJ2-1; possibly TRBD2 for D (6 bases). The ends were cut back, 2 bases at V and 8 bases at J, with 20 bases in the middle. Germline CDR1 and CDR2: SGHKS and YYEKEE (reference sequence). The CDR3 is 16 amino acids. CDR3 bases: TGTGCCAGCAGCTTCATTCGACTAGTGGGGGAGCATGAGCAGTTCTTC. As protein: CASSFIRLVGEHEQFF.

The chain combines TRBV19 with TRBJ2-5, with TRBD1 matching 7 bases. The J call may be wrong; the DNA end is better matched by TRBJ2-7. Germline V gives CDR1 LNHDA, CDR2 SQIVND (reference sequence). The CDR3 runs 14 residues. For the CDR3, the DNA is TGTGCCAGTAGTGCCCGACAGGGTTCCTACGAGCAGTACTTC. It specifies CASSARQGSYEQYF.

Only one count was recorded for this clone. The rearrangement links TRBV7-9 to TRBJ2-1; 7 bases are shared with TRBD2. V gave up 5 bases and J gave up 8 bases; unmatched junction bases: 15. The V gene's germline CDR1 is SEHNR and CDR2 FQNEAQ (reference sequence). The CDR3 loop spans 16 amino acids. The CDR3 nucleotides are TGTGCCAGCAGCCCCTGGGAGGGTTGGGGGAGCGATGAGCAGTTCTTC. Amino acids: CASSPWEGWGSDEQFF. Full variable domain (missing parts from reference TRBV7-9 and TRBJ2-1): DTGVSQNPRHKITKRGQNVTFRCDPISEHNRLYWYRQTLGQGPEFLTYFQNEAQLEKSRLLSDRFSAERPKGSFSTLEIQRTEQGDSAMYLCASSPWEGWGSDEQFFGPGTRLTVL.

The J gene is TRBJ2-5, the V gene TRBV7-6; 9 bases match TRBD1. The J call may be in error: the DNA end matches TRBJ2-7 better. Germline V gene sequence: CDR1 SGHVS, CDR2 FNYEAQ. There are 16 residues in the CDR3. The CDR3 spells CASSPRVGTGFREQYF. The CDR3 region has the DNA TGTGCCAGCAGCCCGCGCGTGGGGACAGGGTTTCGCGAGCAGTACTTC.

This chain joins TRBV5-4 and TRBJ2-1; 11 bases agree with TRBD2. The length of the CDR3 is 18 residues. V dropped 4 bases and J dropped 0; count of bases not matched to a gene: 9. Germline-derived CDR1 and CDR2 are SGHNT and YYREEE (reference sequence). The CDR3 sequence: CASSPLGTSGNSYNEQFF. The CDR3, as DNA: TGTGCCAGCAGCCCCCTCGGGACTAGCGGAAACTCCTACAATGAGCAGTTCTTC.

Points on this clone: Germline and junction disagree at one end, which may indicate a read error. The genes are TRBV7-7 and TRBJ2-1; 13 bases line up with TRBD2. The germline gives CDR1 SSHAT, CDR2 FNYEAQ (reference sequence). The CDR3 is 16 amino acids. The CDR3: CASSLLAGGAAGEQFF. CDR3 DNA: TGTGCTAGCAGCCTACTAGCGGGAGGGGCCGCCGGTGAGCAGTTCTTC.

The chain recombines TRBV5-6 with TRBJ2-1, with 7 bases fitting TRBD1. The CDR3 contains 17 residues. Germline values: CDR1 SGHDT, CDR2 YYEEEE. V shed 3 bases, J shed 4 bases, and the junction held 13 bases outside the gene matches. In DNA form, the CDR3 reads TGTGCCAGCAGCTCGGGCTTCACAGGGGTACGATACAATGAGCAGTTCTTC. Translated: CASSSGFTGVRYNEQFF. The variable domain in full, completed from reference TRBV5-6 and TRBJ2-1, reads DAGVTQSPTHLIKTRGQQVTLRCSPKSGHDTVSWYQQALGQGPQFIFQYYEEEERQRGNFPDRFSGHQFPNYSSELNVNALLLGDSALYLCASSSGFTGVRYNEQFFGPGTRLTVL.

The chain joins TRBV5-1 to TRBJ2-1; 7 bases agree with TRBD2. There are 15 residues in the CDR3. Germline CDR1 SGHRS, CDR2 YFSETQ. V was pared by 5 bases and J by 6 bases, with 11 bases of the junction left unmatched. The CDR3 here is CASRSAGAMINEQFF. Here the CDR3 DNA reads TGCGCCAGCAGGTCGGCGGGAGCTATGATCAATGAGCAGTTCTTC.

As to this clone: The same CDR3 is also encoded by other DNA sequences in this sample. The chain links TRBV12-5 to TRBJ1-5, with 9 bases identical to TRBD1. Germline CDR1 and CDR2: LGHNT and FRNRAP. The V gene end was trimmed by 4 bases and the J gene end by 7 bases; junction bases not matched to a gene: 2. This CDR3 has 13 amino acids. In nucleotides, the CDR3 is TGTGCTAGTGGTTGGGACAGGGACCAGCCCCAGCATTTT. Protein: CASGWDRDQPQHF.

The rearrangement joins TRBV13 to TRBJ2-1; perhaps TRBD2 as D (6 bases). Trimming removed 5 bases at V and 10 bases at J, with 12 bases between. The CDR3 has 12 amino acids. From germline, CDR1 is PRHDT and CDR2 FYEKMQ (reference sequence). CDR3 loop: CASSPEGSEQFF. CDR3 DNA sequence: TGTGCCAGCAGCCCGGAGGGGAGCGAGCAGTTCTTC.

This clone was observed a handful of times. The rearrangement joins TRBV5-6 to TRBJ2-7; D is unclear. CDR1 and CDR2 from the germline V gene are SGHDT and YYEEEE. The CDR3 length is 15 residues. The V end lost 0 bases, the J end lost 1 base, and 11 bases lay between the germline ends. The CDR3 nucleotides read TGTGCCAGCAGCTTGGGCGGCCAGACGTCCTACGAGCAGTACTTC. Protein sequence: CASSLGGQTSYEQYF.

The chain joins TRBV6-1 to TRBJ1-5; D remains unclear. V lost 2 bases and J lost 0, with 11 bases in between. This CDR3 has 16 residues. Germline V gene sequence: CDR1 MNHNS, CDR2 SASEGT. The CDR3 is CASSEPPRPSNQPQHF. The CDR3 bases are TGTGCCAGCAGTGAACCCCCCAGGCCTAGCAATCAGCCCCAGCATTTT.

The chain carries TRBV29-1 and TRBJ1-1; no firm D call. Germline V gene lookup returns CDR1 SQVTM and CDR2 ANQGSEA. Trimming pared 2 bases from V and 3 bases from J, leaving 13 bases between. The CDR3 is 14 amino acids. CDR3 amino acids: CSVEYRDGYTEAFF. The DNA of the CDR3 is TGCAGCGTTGAATATCGGGATGGATACACTGAAGCTTTCTTT.

This chain joins TRBV29-1 and TRBJ1-1; TRBD1 matches at 7 bases. This CDR3 has 16 residues. After removal of 8 bases from V and 2 bases from J, the junction contained 17 bases not matched to a gene. In germline, CDR1 is SQVTM, CDR2 ANQGSEA. The DNA for the CDR3 is TGCAGCCCTTGTACTAAGACCGGGACAGCAAACACTGAAGCTTTCTTT. Amino acids: CSPCTKTGTANTEAFF. Combining the CDR3 with reference TRBV29-1 and TRBJ1-1 gives the whole variable domain SAVISQKPSRDICQRGTSLTIQCQVDSQVTMMFWYRQQPGQSLTLIATANQGSEATYESGFVIDKFPISRPNLTFSTLTVSNMSPEDSSIYLCSPCTKTGTANTEAFFGQGTRLTVV.

The chain has TRBV27 and TRBJ1-2; tentatively, D is TRBD1 (5 bases). This CDR3 is 13 amino acids long. Trimming removed 5 bases at V and 0 bases at J, with 7 bases between. Germline V gene lookup returns CDR1 MNHEY and CDR2 SMNVEV (reference sequence). The CDR3 DNA reads TGTGCCAGCAGTCCAGGGTCTAACTATGGCTACACCTTC. This translates into CASSPGSNYGYTF.

The V call is TRBV5-1, the J call TRBJ2-1, with 8 bases aligning to TRBD2. This CDR3 region has 15 residues. V lost 4 bases and J lost 7; bases outside the gene matches: 10. Germline V gene lookup returns CDR1 SGHRS and CDR2 YFSETQ. The DNA of the CDR3 is TGCGCCAGCAGCATCTCGGGGGGGCCTTGGAATGAGCAGTTCTTC. Protein product: CASSISGGPWNEQFF.

Notes on this clone: An end of the junction does not agree with germline; a read error may underlie this. This sequence joins TRBV2 and TRBJ2-1; possible D gene TRBD1, 6 bases. This CDR3 has 12 residues. Germline V lookup: CDR1 SNHLY, CDR2 FYNNEI. CDR3 loop: CASSYAPGQQIF. The CDR3 DNA follows: TGTGCCAGCAGTTATGCTCCGGGACAACAAATCTTC.

This clone was detected once. The chain combines TRBV19 with TRBJ2-2; no reliable D call. The V end lost 1 base, the J end lost 2 bases, and 8 bases lay between the germline ends. In germline, CDR1 is LNHDA, CDR2 SQIVND (reference sequence). The length of the CDR3 is 15 residues. The CDR3 DNA reads as TGTGCCAGTAGTATAGTTCACACCAACACCGGGGAGCTGTTTTTT. This codes for CASSIVHTNTGELFF.

The chain links TRBV11-2 to TRBJ1-3, with D possibly being TRBD1 (6 bases). V was cut by 5 bases and J by 1 base, with 15 bases left in between. CDR3 length: 16 residues. Germline V gene data show CDR1 as SGHAT and CDR2 as FQNNGV. The CDR3 nucleotides are TGTGCCAGCAGCCCCGGGGGGGCAAATTCTGGAAACACCATATATTTT. It encodes CASSPGGANSGNTIYF.